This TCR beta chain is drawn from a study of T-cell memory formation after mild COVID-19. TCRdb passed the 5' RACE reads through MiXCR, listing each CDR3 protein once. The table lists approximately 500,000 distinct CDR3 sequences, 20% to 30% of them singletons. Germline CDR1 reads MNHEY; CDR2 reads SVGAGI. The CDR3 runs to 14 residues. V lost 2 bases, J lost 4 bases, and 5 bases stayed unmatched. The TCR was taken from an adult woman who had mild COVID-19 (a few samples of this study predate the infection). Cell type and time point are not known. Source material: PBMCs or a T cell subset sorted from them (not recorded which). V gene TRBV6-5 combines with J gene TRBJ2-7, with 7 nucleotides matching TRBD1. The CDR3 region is CASSYHSRGYEQYF. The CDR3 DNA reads TGTGCCAGCAGTTACCACTCCAGGGGGTACGAGCAGTACTTC.